The present T cell receptor beta chain was sequenced within a study of cytomegalovirus exposure and HLA in healthy donors. The sample holds a few counts of this clone. Its cognate antigen is unknown. Germline V CDR1 and CDR2: SGHNT, YYREEE (reference sequence). The J segment lost 7 bases and the V segment lost 7 bases, leaving 13 bases of the junction unmatched. The CDR3 sequence is 15 residues long. Study outcomes and limitations: Rare sequences made up most TCRs, while some public TCRs were found in many donors.

Researchers ran the PCR with 60 Vbeta and 13 Jbeta primers. The assay was immunoSEQ multiplex PCR, and TCRdb's table has in-frame clones only and misses some. The sample yields under 150,000 clones, about four fifths seen once. The source material was PBMCs. The source is a male donor in good health and CMV-seropositive. The chain employs TRBV5-4 and TRBJ2-7; 11 positions agree with TRBD2. CDR3 loop: CASSFSGGALWEQYF. The CDR3, as DNA: TGTGCCAGCTCATTTAGCGGGGGGGCCCTGTGGGAGCAGTACTTC.